This TCR beta chain was sequenced in a study of blood T cell repertoires in COVID-19. Looking at the study overall: Italy, Spain and the United States were the sources of the convalescent and acute COVID-19 samples.

Germline CDR1 MDHEN, CDR2 SYDVKM. V was trimmed by 0 bases and J by 0 bases, leaving 15 bases between them. The CDR3 runs 18 residues. Clones were read by immunoSEQ multiplex PCR, and TCRdb kept only the in-frame ones, dropping some. The sample shows hundreds of thousands of clones, 90% of them seen only once. The sample consisted of PBMCs or T cells enriched from blood (not recorded which). This chain connects TRBV28 to TRBJ1-5; no clear D gene. The clonotype was recovered from a young woman with acute COVID-19. The CDR3 DNA sequence: TGTGCCAGCAGTTTATGGGCAGCTCGGAGGGATAGCAATCAGCCCCAGCATTTT. This codes for CASSLWAARRDSNQPQHF.